The rows below give T cell receptor beta chains drawn from one sample of a study of PD-L1 blockade in urothelial cancer. Using immunoSEQ multiplex PCR, the repertoire was profiled, and TCRdb retains in-frame clones only, with some absent. The sample lists under 20,000 clones, around 81% seen once, with about 1.8% in the top ten. This material consisted of PBMCs, taken around atezolizumab (anti-PD-L1) treatment. These receptors were obtained from a man over 45 with urothelial cancer. The CDR3 runs from the conserved cysteine through the conserved F or W. Fields, in order: V gene, CDR3 length, D gene, J gene, clone size, CDR3 protein, CDR3 DNA. D genes are given only for firm matches. Only part of the rows carry a size: once, few, many, or a class if the clone is expanded.

v_gene: TRBV19; len: 15; d_gene: TRBD1; j_gene: TRBJ1-2; abundance: NA; CDR3aa: CASYYPGQGWHGYTF; CDR3nt: TGTGCCAGTTACTACCCGGGACAGGGGTGGCATGGCTACACCTTC
v_gene: TRBV10-2; len: 16; d_gene: NA; j_gene: TRBJ1-1; abundance: NA; CDR3aa: CASRTGRQGGNTEAFF; CDR3nt: TGCGCCAGCAGAACAGGGAGACAAGGTGGGAACACTGAAGCTTTCTTT
v_gene: TRBV4-1; len: 16; d_gene: TRBD1; j_gene: TRBJ1-3; abundance: once; CDR3aa: CASSQSPGQMRNTIYF; CDR3nt: TGCGCCAGCAGCCAGTCTCCGGGACAGATGCGAAACACCATATATTTT
v_gene: TRBV2; len: 12; d_gene: NA; j_gene: TRBJ1-2; abundance: NA; CDR3aa: CASSERSYGYTF; CDR3nt: TGTGCCAGCAGTGAGCGGAGTTATGGCTACACCTTC
v_gene: TRBV13; len: 14; d_gene: NA; j_gene: TRBJ2-7; abundance: NA; CDR3aa: CASSEATTGSQQYF; CDR3nt: TGTGCCAGCAGCGAGGCGACAACAGGGAGTCAGCAGTACTTC
v_gene: TRBV11-3; len: 16; d_gene: TRBD1; j_gene: TRBJ2-5; abundance: NA; CDR3aa: CASSLGLQGVGETQYF; CDR3nt: TGTGCCAGCAGCTTAGGCCTACAGGGGGTTGGTGAGACCCAGTACTTC
v_gene: TRBV19; len: 13; d_gene: NA; j_gene: TRBJ1-2; abundance: NA; CDR3aa: CASSDRPTYGYTF; CDR3nt: TGTGCCAGTAGTGACAGGCCTACCTATGGCTACACCTTC
v_gene: TRBV29-1; len: 14; d_gene: TRBD1; j_gene: TRBJ2-1; abundance: NA; CDR3aa: CSVGYGTGGNEQFF; CDR3nt: TGCAGCGTCGGCTACGGGACAGGGGGCAATGAGCAGTTCTTC
v_gene: TRBV9; len: 19; d_gene: NA; j_gene: TRBJ2-7; abundance: once; CDR3aa: CASSVARGGWGGRLYEQYF; CDR3nt: TGTGCCAGCAGCGTAGCGAGAGGGGGCTGGGGCGGGAGGCTGTACGAGCAGTACTTC
v_gene: TRBV19; len: 12; d_gene: NA; j_gene: TRBJ1-1; abundance: NA; CDR3aa: CASSQGTSEAFF; CDR3nt: TGTGCCAGTTCCCAGGGAACGTCTGAAGCTTTCTTT
v_gene: TRBV6-5; len: 15; d_gene: NA; j_gene: TRBJ1-6; abundance: few; CDR3aa: CASSSASSYNSPLHF; CDR3nt: TGTGCCAGCAGTTCCGCGAGCTCCTATAATTCACCCCTCCACTTT
v_gene: TRBV21-1; len: 15; d_gene: NA; j_gene: TRBJ2-3; abundance: NA; CDR3aa: CASSKLGGQGDTQYF; CDR3nt: TGTGCCAGCAGCAAACTGGGGGGACAGGGTGATACGCAGTATTTT
v_gene: TRBV27; len: 14; d_gene: TRBD2; j_gene: TRBJ2-5; abundance: NA; CDR3aa: CASREAGSWETQYF; CDR3nt: TGTGCCAGCAGGGAAGCGGGGTCTTGGGAGACCCAGTACTTC
v_gene: TRBV7-6; len: 14; d_gene: TRBD1; j_gene: TRBJ1-1; abundance: NA; CDR3aa: CASSLQGRNTEAFF; CDR3nt: TGTGCCAGCAGCCTACAGGGGCGGAACACTGAAGCTTTCTTT
v_gene: TRBV5-1; len: 15; d_gene: NA; j_gene: TRBJ2-1; abundance: NA; CDR3aa: CASSLVAGANNEQFF; CDR3nt: TGCGCCAGCAGCTTGGTGGCAGGGGCGAACAATGAGCAGTTCTTC
v_gene: TRBV5-6; len: 12; d_gene: NA; j_gene: TRBJ2-5; abundance: NA; CDR3aa: CASRGLQETQYF; CDR3nt: TGTGCCAGCAGGGGCCTCCAAGAGACCCAGTACTTC
v_gene: TRBV6-1; len: 16; d_gene: TRBD1; j_gene: TRBJ2-1; abundance: NA; CDR3aa: CASSEVPTGGYNEQFF; CDR3nt: TGTGCCAGCAGTGAAGTACCGACAGGGGGTTACAATGAGCAGTTCTTC
v_gene: TRBV27; len: 15; d_gene: NA; j_gene: TRBJ2-7; abundance: once; CDR3aa: CASSSRDSGFFKQYF; CDR3nt: TGTGCCAGCAGTTCGCGGGACTCAGGATTCTTCAAGCAGTACTTC
v_gene: TRBV5-6; len: 15; d_gene: NA; j_gene: TRBJ2-7; abundance: NA; CDR3aa: CASKQLGQMSYEQYF; CDR3nt: TGTGCCAGCAAACAACTGGGCCAGATGTCCTACGAGCAGTACTTC
v_gene: TRBV5-1; len: 14; d_gene: TRBD1; j_gene: TRBJ1-2; abundance: NA; CDR3aa: CASSSDRGQSGYTF; CDR3nt: TGCGCCAGCAGCTCGGACAGGGGGCAAAGCGGCTACACCTTC
v_gene: TRBV15; len: 14; d_gene: NA; j_gene: TRBJ2-7; abundance: NA; CDR3aa: CATSRDYSSYEQYF; CDR3nt: TGTGCCACCAGCAGAGACTACAGCTCCTACGAGCAGTACTTC
v_gene: TRBV6-1; len: 15; d_gene: TRBD1; j_gene: TRBJ1-1; abundance: once; CDR3aa: CASRTDRGLATEAFF; CDR3nt: TGTGCCAGCAGGACCGACAGGGGATTAGCCACTGAAGCTTTCTTT
v_gene: TRBV6-1; len: 16; d_gene: NA; j_gene: TRBJ2-6; abundance: NA; CDR3aa: CASSEPESSGANVLTF; CDR3nt: TGTGCCAGCAGCGAACCAGAATCCTCTGGGGCCAACGTCCTGACTTTC
v_gene: TRBV6-4; len: 15; d_gene: NA; j_gene: TRBJ2-3; abundance: NA; CDR3aa: CASSDDVGSTDTQYF; CDR3nt: TGTGCCAGCAGTGACGATGTCGGTTCAACAGATACGCAGTATTTT
v_gene: TRBV19; len: 15; d_gene: TRBD1; j_gene: TRBJ2-7; abundance: NA; CDR3aa: CASSFDRGISYEQYF; CDR3nt: TGTGCCAGTAGTTTCGACAGGGGAATCTCCTACGAGCAGTACTTC
v_gene: TRBV5-4; len: 15; d_gene: NA; j_gene: TRBJ1-4; abundance: NA; CDR3aa: CASSLAGTSGEKLFF; CDR3nt: TGTGCCAGCAGCTTAGCCGGGACATCGGGTGAAAAACTGTTTTTT
v_gene: TRBV4-2; len: 14; d_gene: NA; j_gene: TRBJ2-1; abundance: once; CDR3aa: CASSQDRVSNEQFF; CDR3nt: TGTGCCAGCAGCCAAGATCGGGTATCCAATGAGCAGTTCTTC
v_gene: TRBV5-4; len: 13; d_gene: TRBD2; j_gene: TRBJ2-5; abundance: NA; CDR3aa: CASSLGLAETQYF; CDR3nt: TGTGCCAGCAGCTTGGGACTAGCGGAGACCCAGTACTTC
v_gene: TRBV2; len: 15; d_gene: NA; j_gene: TRBJ1-5; abundance: NA; CDR3aa: CASSERKHLNQPQHF; CDR3nt: TGTGCCAGCAGTGAGAGGAAACACCTGAATCAGCCCCAGCATTTT
v_gene: TRBV5-1; len: 16; d_gene: NA; j_gene: TRBJ2-7; abundance: NA; CDR3aa: CASTSRSSGGSYEQYF; CDR3nt: TGCGCCAGCACCTCTAGAAGTAGCGGCGGCTCCTACGAGCAGTACTTC
v_gene: TRBV5-6; len: 16; d_gene: TRBD1; j_gene: TRBJ1-1; abundance: medium-sized; CDR3aa: CASSFWTGGKNTEAFF; CDR3nt: TGTGCCAGCAGCTTCTGGACAGGGGGGAAGAACACTGAAGCTTTCTTT
v_gene: TRBV6-1; len: 14; d_gene: TRBD1; j_gene: TRBJ1-4; abundance: once; CDR3aa: CASNLDRGREKLFF; CDR3nt: TGTGCCAGCAATTTGGACAGGGGCCGGGAAAAACTGTTTTTT
v_gene: TRBV4-2; len: 15; d_gene: NA; j_gene: TRBJ1-4; abundance: NA; CDR3aa: CASSQEGLGGEKLFF; CDR3nt: TGTGCCAGCAGCCAAGAAGGACTCGGTGGTGAAAAACTGTTTTTT
v_gene: TRBV6-4; len: 15; d_gene: NA; j_gene: TRBJ2-1; abundance: NA; CDR3aa: CASSGTAGSYNEQFF; CDR3nt: TGTGCCAGCAGTGGTACGGCGGGGTCCTACAATGAGCAGTTCTTC
v_gene: TRBV2; len: 16; d_gene: TRBD2; j_gene: TRBJ2-7; abundance: NA; CDR3aa: CASGKGLAEVSYEQYF; CDR3nt: TGTGCCAGCGGGAAGGGACTAGCGGAAGTCTCCTACGAGCAGTACTTC
v_gene: TRBV10-2; len: 13; d_gene: NA; j_gene: TRBJ1-2; abundance: NA; CDR3aa: CASSGTGDYGYTF; CDR3nt: TGCGCCAGCAGTGGAACAGGCGACTATGGCTACACCTTC
v_gene: TRBV2; len: 15; d_gene: TRBD1; j_gene: TRBJ1-2; abundance: NA; CDR3aa: CASRKTGNEGYGYTF; CDR3nt: TGTGCCAGCAGGAAGACAGGGAACGAAGGCTATGGCTACACCTTC
v_gene: TRBV7-8; len: 16; d_gene: TRBD2; j_gene: TRBJ2-7; abundance: NA; CDR3aa: CASSRRLAEELREQYF; CDR3nt: TGTGCCAGCAGCAGGCGACTAGCAGAGGAGCTACGAGAGCAGTACTTC
v_gene: TRBV9; len: 16; d_gene: TRBD2; j_gene: TRBJ2-1; abundance: NA; CDR3aa: CASSVDGRRPYNEQFF; CDR3nt: TGTGCCAGCAGCGTAGACGGGAGGCGCCCCTACAATGAGCAGTTCTTC
v_gene: TRBV5-1; len: 14; d_gene: TRBD1; j_gene: TRBJ2-2; abundance: NA; CDR3aa: CASSWGQGTGELFF; CDR3nt: TGCGCCAGCAGCTGGGGACAGGGCACCGGGGAGCTGTTTTTT
v_gene: TRBV9; len: 14; d_gene: NA; j_gene: TRBJ1-2; abundance: few; CDR3aa: CASSVLSSNYGYTF; CDR3nt: TGTGCCAGCAGCGTACTCTCTTCGAACTATGGCTACACCTTC
v_gene: TRBV7-3; len: 14; d_gene: TRBD1; j_gene: TRBJ1-2; abundance: NA; CDR3aa: CASSDAGTVYGYTF; CDR3nt: TGTGCCAGCAGCGATGCAGGGACAGTCTATGGCTACACCTTC
v_gene: TRBV7-9; len: 12; d_gene: NA; j_gene: TRBJ1-1; abundance: NA; CDR3aa: CASSPIVTEAFF; CDR3nt: TGTGCCAGCAGCCCGATAGTCACTGAAGCTTTCTTT